This entry features one TCR beta chain sequence. Its target is unknown. The sample originates from a study of response to subunit inactivated influenza vaccine. Study outcomes and limitations: T cells newly recruited by each seasonal influenza vaccination are few, the authors suggested.

Trimming shortened V by 5 bases and J by 4 bases, and 10 bases separated the two germline ends. The CDR3 extends over 12 amino acids. The germline gives CDR1 DFQATT, CDR2 SNEGSKA (reference sequence). MiXCR was run by TCRdb on the RT-PCR reads, yielding one entry per CDR3 protein. The sample has under 850,000 distinct CDR3 sequences, about 18% seen once. The origin of this receptor is a man aged 50 to 59 who received an inactivated influenza vaccine. The genes are TRBV20-1 and TRBJ2-3; weak D call: TRBD1 (6 bases). This sample comprised PBMCs from blood, obtained 5 days after vaccination. The CDR3 nucleotides are TGCAGTGCTGCCCACAGGGCAGATACGCAGTATTTT. It encodes CSAAHRADTQYF.